This TCR beta chain comes out of a study of identical twins. A universal primer site came from template switching; cDNA carried unique molecular identifiers. TCRdb redid the calling of the 5' RACE reads with MiXCR, one entry per CDR3 protein. The sample yields some 790,000 distinct CDR3 sequences, around a sixth seen once. CDR1 and CDR2 from the germline V gene are MNHEY and SVGEGT. CDR3 length: 18 amino acids. Trimming cost V 0 bases and J 2 bases, with 20 bases left between them. The data also belong to a second study, concerning T cells expressing NK-cell markers. That work states: Cells sorted as CD3+CD56+NKG2C+, CD3+CD56+NKG2C- and CD3+CD56-NKG2C+ T cells supplied the TCR beta repertoires. HCMV serostatus: seven of eight sequenced donors positive, one negative.

What was sequenced was PBMCs. The chain links TRBV6-2 or TRBV6-3 to TRBJ2-7, with TRBD1 as a possible D gene (5 bases). This clonotype originated in a young woman in good health. This CDR3 reads CASSYSDKQRQLPYEQYF. CDR3 DNA sequence: TGTGCCAGCAGTTACTCGGATAAACAGCGACAGCTACCCTACGAGCAGTACTTC.